One TCR beta chain is described in this entry. This entry comes from a study of blood T cell repertoires in COVID-19. The method was immunoSEQ multiplex PCR; TCRdb's version includes in-frame clones alone and lacks a portion of them. The sample lists 200,000 or so clones; roughly four fifths were seen once. This TCR derives from a woman between 25 and 40 years old with acute or convalescent COVID-19. Source material: peripheral blood.

The chain's CDR3 is CASSAKETQYF. CDR3 sequence (DNA): TGTGCCAGCAGTGCAAAAGAGACCCAGTACTTC. The chain carries TRBV25-1 and TRBJ2-5; no definite D call. CDR1 is MGHDK and CDR2 is SYGVNS in the germline V gene. The V end was cut by 4 bases, the J end by 3 bases, with 3 bases between. This CDR3 contains 11 residues.